The T cell receptor (beta chain) under discussion was sequenced for a study of blood T cell repertoires in COVID-19. Study information: The samples span acute and convalescent COVID-19 from the United States, Italy and Spain. PBMCs, B-cell-depleted T cells, or T cells provided the cDNA or gDNA that made up the material.

Original processing notes: Cell counts per sample came from amplifying reference gene primers. Assay: immunoSEQ multiplex PCR; the TCRdb copy retains only in-frame clones and omits some. From that table come the V and J calls and clone size; the DNA was used to work out D and trimming. This table has some 130,000 clones, around 89% appearing once. Trimming at V came to 6 bases and at J to 7 bases, leaving 7 bases not matched to a gene. This CDR3 is 14 amino acids long. From germline, CDR1 is SGHRS and CDR2 YFSETQ. Sample: peripheral blood. J is TRBJ1-6 and V is TRBV5-1; 7 bases agree with TRBD1. The receptor's source is a man in his forties or fifties with acute or convalescent COVID-19. DNA of the CDR3: TGCGCCAGCACCCTGGACAGGAGAAATTCACCCCTCCACTTT. Translating gives CASTLDRRNSPLHF.